This T cell receptor beta chain comes out of a study of blood T cell repertoires in COVID-19. Study-level information: Acute-phase and convalescent COVID-19 samples originated in the United States, Italy and Spain. T cells, B-cell-depleted T cells, or PBMCs provided the cDNA or gDNA that served as material.

Patients at the Seattle site were enrolled during active infection and followed longitudinally. Authors' analysis steps: Counts of nucleated cells, estimated from reference gene primer amplification, were obtained. The assay was immunoSEQ multiplex PCR, and TCRdb's table has in-frame clones only and misses some. The DNA gave D and trimming, while V, J and clone size come from that table. The table has some 370,000 clones, more than 75% seen once. Germline V gene lookup returns CDR1 MGHRA and CDR2 YSYEKL. V was clipped by 4 bases and J by 1 base; unmatched bases: 3. The CDR3 sequence is 14 residues long.

The clonotype originates from a woman in her twenties or thirties with COVID-19, enrolled during active disease. Sequencing was done on a sample of peripheral blood. This chain joins TRBV4-1 and TRBJ2-5; 7 nucleotides line up with TRBD1. The CDR3 region has the DNA TGCGCCAGCAGCCCTGGACAGGTCCAAGAGACCCAGTACTTC. It yields the protein CASSPGQVQETQYF.